This entry concerns a single TCR beta chain. The data are from a study of monozygotic twins with inflammatory bowel disease. The germline CDR1 and CDR2 sequences are MNHNS and SASEGT. The CDR3 is made up of 15 amino acids. TCRdb derives one entry per CDR3 protein from the 5' RACE reads, leaving out DNA. This table lists 350,000 to 550,000 distinct CDR3 sequences. This chain links TRBV6-1 with TRBJ1-3; TCRdb lists TRBD1, though no DNA is available to test this call. The clonotype was recovered from a human donor with ulcerative colitis or Crohn's disease, or a healthy co-twin of an affected twin (not recorded which). The sequenced sample was blood. This chain's CDR3 is CASRDSESSGNTIYF.